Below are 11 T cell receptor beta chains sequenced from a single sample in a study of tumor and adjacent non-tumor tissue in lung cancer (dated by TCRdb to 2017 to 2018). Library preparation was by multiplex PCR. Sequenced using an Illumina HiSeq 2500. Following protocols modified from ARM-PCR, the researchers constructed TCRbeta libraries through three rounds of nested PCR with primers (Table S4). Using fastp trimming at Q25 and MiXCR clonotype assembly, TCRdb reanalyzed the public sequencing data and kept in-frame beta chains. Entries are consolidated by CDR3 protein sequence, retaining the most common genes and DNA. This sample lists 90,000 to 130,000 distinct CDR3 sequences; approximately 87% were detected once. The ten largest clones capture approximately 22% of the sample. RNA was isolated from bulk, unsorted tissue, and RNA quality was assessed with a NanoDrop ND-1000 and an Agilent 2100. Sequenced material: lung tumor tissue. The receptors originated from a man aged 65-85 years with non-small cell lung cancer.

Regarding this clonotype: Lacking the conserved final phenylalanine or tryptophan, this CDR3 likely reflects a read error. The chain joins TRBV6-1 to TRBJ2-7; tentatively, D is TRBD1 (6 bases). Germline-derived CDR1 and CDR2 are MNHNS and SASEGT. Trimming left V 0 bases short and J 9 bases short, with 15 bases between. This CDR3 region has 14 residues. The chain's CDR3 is CASSEAQGPRGQYS. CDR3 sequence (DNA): TGTGCCAGCAGTGAAGCACAGGGACCAAGGGGGCAGTACTCC.

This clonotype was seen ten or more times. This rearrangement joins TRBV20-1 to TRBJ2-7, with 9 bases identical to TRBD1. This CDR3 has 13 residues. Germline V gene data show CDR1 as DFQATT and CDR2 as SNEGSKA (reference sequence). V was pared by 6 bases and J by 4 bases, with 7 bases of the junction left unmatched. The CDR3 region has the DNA TGCAGTGCCGACAGGGGGTCCCTATACGAGCAGTACTTC. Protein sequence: CSADRGSLYEQYF.

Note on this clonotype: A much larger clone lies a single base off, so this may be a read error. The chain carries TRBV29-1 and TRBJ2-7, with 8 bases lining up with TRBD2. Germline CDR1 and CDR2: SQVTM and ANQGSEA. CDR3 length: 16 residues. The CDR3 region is CSVEDRGGVSSYELYF. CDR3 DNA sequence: TGCAGCGTTGAAGATCGGGGGGGAGTCAGCTCCTACGAGCTGTACTTC.

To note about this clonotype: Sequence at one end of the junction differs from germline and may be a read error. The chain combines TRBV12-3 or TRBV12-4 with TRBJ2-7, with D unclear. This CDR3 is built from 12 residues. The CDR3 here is CASSRGEHEQNF. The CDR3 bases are TGTGCCAGCAGCCGAGGAGAGCACGAGCAGAACTTC.

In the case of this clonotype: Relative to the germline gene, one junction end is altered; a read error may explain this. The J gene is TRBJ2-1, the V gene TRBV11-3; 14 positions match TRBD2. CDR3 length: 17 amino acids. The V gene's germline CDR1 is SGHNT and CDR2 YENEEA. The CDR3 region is CVSSLLGTSGGYDEQIF. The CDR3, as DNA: TGTGTCAGCAGCCTCCTAGGGACTAGCGGGGGCTACGATGAGCAGATCTTC. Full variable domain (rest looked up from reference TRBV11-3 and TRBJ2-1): EAGVVQSPRYKIIEKKQPVAFWCNPISGHNTLYWYLQNLGQGPELLIRYENEEAVDDSQLPKDRFSAERLKGVDSTLKIQPAELGDSAVYLCVSSLLGTSGGYDEQIFGPGTRLTVL.

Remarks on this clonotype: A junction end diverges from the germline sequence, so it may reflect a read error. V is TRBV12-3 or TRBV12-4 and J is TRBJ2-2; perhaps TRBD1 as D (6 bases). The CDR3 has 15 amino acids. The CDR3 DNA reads TGTGCCGGCAGTTCCTGGATAGGGGGCACCGGGGAGCTGTTTTTT. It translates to CAGSSWIGGTGELFF.

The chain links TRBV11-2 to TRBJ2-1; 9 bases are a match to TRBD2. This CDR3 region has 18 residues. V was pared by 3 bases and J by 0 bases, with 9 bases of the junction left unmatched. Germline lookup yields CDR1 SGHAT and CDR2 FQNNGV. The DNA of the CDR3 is TGTGCCAGCAGCTTTTTTCCTAGCGGGAACCGCTCCTACAATGAGCAGTTCTTC. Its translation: CASSFFPSGNRSYNEQFF.

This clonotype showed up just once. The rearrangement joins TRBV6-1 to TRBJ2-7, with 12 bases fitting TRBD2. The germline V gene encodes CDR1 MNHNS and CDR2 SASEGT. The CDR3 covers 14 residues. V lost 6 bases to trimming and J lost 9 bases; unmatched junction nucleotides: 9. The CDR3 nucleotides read TGTGCCAGCAGGGGGACTAGCGGGTCCTGCGGGCAGTACTTC. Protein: CASRGTSGSCGQYF.

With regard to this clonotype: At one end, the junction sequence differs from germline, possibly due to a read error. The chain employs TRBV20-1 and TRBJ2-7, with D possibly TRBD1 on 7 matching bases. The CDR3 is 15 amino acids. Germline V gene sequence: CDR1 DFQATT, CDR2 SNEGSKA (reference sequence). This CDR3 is CTARDGGTDTYEQYF. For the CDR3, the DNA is TGCACTGCTAGAGATGGGGGGACAGACACCTACGAACAGTATTTC.

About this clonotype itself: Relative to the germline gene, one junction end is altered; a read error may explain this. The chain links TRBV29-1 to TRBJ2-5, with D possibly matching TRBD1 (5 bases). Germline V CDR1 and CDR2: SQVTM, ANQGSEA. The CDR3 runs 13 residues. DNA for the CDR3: TGCAGCGTGGCCAACAGGTTCCAAGAGACCCATTGCTTC. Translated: CSVANRFQETHCF. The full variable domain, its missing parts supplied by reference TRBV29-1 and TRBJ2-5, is SAVISQKPSRDICQRGTSLTIQCQVDSQVTMMFWYRQQPGQSLTLIATANQGSEATYESGFVIDKFPISRPNLTFSTLTVSNMSPEDSSIYLCSVANRFQETHCFGPGTRLLVL.

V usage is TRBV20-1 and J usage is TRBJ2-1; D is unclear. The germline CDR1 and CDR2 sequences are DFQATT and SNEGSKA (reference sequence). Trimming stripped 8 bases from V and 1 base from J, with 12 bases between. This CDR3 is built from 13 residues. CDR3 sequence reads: CSSDTVSYNEQFF. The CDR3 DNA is TGCAGTTCTGATACGGTTTCCTACAATGAGCAGTTCTTC.